This T cell receptor beta chain was recovered during a study of blood T cell repertoires in COVID-19. Sequencing used immunoSEQ multiplex PCR; TCRdb keeps in-frame clones, though not all of them. Here the sample spans roughly 160,000 clones, approximately 80% being singletons. Trimming pared 3 bases from V and 0 bases from J, leaving 10 bases between. The CDR3 consists of 15 residues. CDR1 and CDR2 (germline): KGHSH, LQKENI. Material: peripheral blood. The chain uses TRBV18 and TRBJ2-3, with D maybe TRBD2 (5 bases). The TCR comes from a woman older than 75 with COVID-19, enrolled during active disease. Here the CDR3 reads CASSPEPGSTDTQYF. As DNA, the CDR3 is TGTGCCAGCTCACCCGAACCGGGGAGCACAGATACGCAGTATTTT.